Included here is one T cell receptor beta chain sequence, with context. Unique molecular identifiers were incorporated during preparation of the TCRbeta library. MiXCR, run by TCRdb on the PCR reads, gives a single entry per CDR3 protein. There are about 610,000 distinct CDR3 sequences in the sample; 8% to 11% occur only once, and roughly 4% lies in the top ten. The V end was cut by 5 bases, the J end by 4 bases, with 14 bases between. CDR3 length: 15 amino acids. This sample is drawn from a study of T-cell reconstitution after alpha-beta-depleted transplantation in children. The sequenced sample was PBMCs from the stem cell graft donor, obtained from the stem cell graft. The receptor was derived from a human donor who donated a stem cell graft to a child with acute myeloid leukemia. The V gene is TRBV12-3 or TRBV12-4, the J gene TRBJ1-4; unclear D gene. CDR3 nucleotide sequence: TGTGCCAGCAGTCCGAGACACCAGATTAATGAAAAACTGTTTTTT. It codes for CASSPRHQINEKLFF.